The next 7 T cell receptor beta chains were all read from a single sample in a study of cytomegalovirus exposure and HLA in healthy donors. The study ran its PCR with 60 Vbeta and 13 Jbeta primers. Data came from immunoSEQ multiplex PCR; TCRdb stores just in-frame clones and leaves some out. Of 180,000 or so clones listed, 70% to 80% are singletons. The specimen was PBMCs. These receptors were obtained from a woman aged 25 to 45 in good health and CMV-seropositive.

This clone has a handful of counts. The gene calls are TRBV6-5 and TRBJ1-1; D is unresolved. Germline CDR1 and CDR2: MNHEY and SVGAGI. The CDR3 sequence is 12 residues long. V lost 10 bases to trimming and J lost 4 bases, with 13 bases between them. This CDR3 is CATILGGTEAFF. The CDR3 coding sequence is TGTGCCACAATATTAGGCGGCACTGAAGCTTTCTTT.

The chain carries TRBV5-1 and TRBJ2-5; weak D call: TRBD1 (6 bases). The germline CDR1 and CDR2 sequences are SGHRS and YFSETQ. The CDR3 spans 15 residues. Trimming took off 2 bases at V and 1 base at J, with 12 bases between the two ends. CDR3 residues: CASSFARDTQETQYF. CDR3 coding DNA: TGCGCCAGCAGCTTTGCTCGGGACACCCAAGAGACCCAGTACTTC. Using reference TRBV5-1 and TRBJ2-5 for the parts outside the CDR3, the full variable domain is KAGVTQTPRYLIKTRGQQVTLSCSPISGHRSVSWYQQTPGQGLQFLFEYFSETQRNKGNFPGRFSGRQFSNSRSEMNVSTLELGDSALYLCASSFARDTQETQYFGPGTRLLVL.

The rearrangement links TRBV7-2 to TRBJ1-6; no firm D call. This CDR3 region has 14 residues. V was trimmed by 5 bases and J by 8 bases, leaving 13 bases between them. Germline V gene sequence: CDR1 SGHTA, CDR2 FQGNSA. The CDR3: CASSLTARDSPLHF. The CDR3 DNA reads as TGTGCCAGCAGCCTTACAGCGCGGGATTCACCCCTCCACTTT. Based on the CDR3 plus reference TRBV7-2 and TRBJ1-6, the full variable domain is GAGVSQSPSNKVTEKGKDVELRCDPISGHTALYWYRQSLGQGLEFLIYFQGNSAPDKSGLPSDRFSAERTGGSVSTLTIQRTQQEDSAVYLCASSLTARDSPLHFGNGTRLTVT.

The rearrangement links TRBV15 to TRBJ1-2; D is undetermined. V was shortened by 0 bases and J by 8 bases, with 10 bases between the two germline ends. This CDR3 contains 13 residues. Germline CDR1 LNHNV, CDR2 YYDKDF (reference sequence). Here the CDR3 DNA reads TGTGCCACCAGCAGAGATCAATGGAGCGGCTACACCTTC. Encoded protein: CATSRDQWSGYTF.

The chain employs TRBV7-2 and TRBJ1-2, with D possibly being TRBD1 (5 bases). The V gene lost 5 bases and the J gene lost 4 bases, with 14 bases spanning the gap. Germline V CDR1 and CDR2: SGHTA, FQGNSA. This CDR3 region has 14 residues. CDR3 region: CASSRGGGPYGYTF. CDR3 sequence (DNA): TGTGCCAGCAGCCGCGGCGGGGGTCCCTATGGCTACACCTTC.

The chain carries TRBV27 and TRBJ1-2; no clear D gene. Trimming removed 6 bases from V and 3 bases from J, with 17 bases in between. CDR1 and CDR2 (germline): MNHEY, SMNVEV (reference sequence). The CDR3 is made up of 15 amino acids. CDR3 coding DNA: TGTGCCAGCAGCTCATGGAGGGCGCAGTACTATGGCTACACCTTC. Translated, it gives CASSSWRAQYYGYTF.

The chain has TRBV4-3 and TRBJ2-2, with 12 nucleotides matching TRBD2. Germline CDR1 LGHNA, CDR2 YSLEER. The V and J ends lost 4 bases and 2 bases, in that order; junction bases with no gene match: 8. The CDR3 runs 18 residues. Here the CDR3 DNA reads TGCGCCAGCAGCCGTCCTAGCGGGGGGGAAGCTAACACCGGGGAGCTGTTTTTT. Translating gives CASSRPSGGEANTGELFF.